One TCR beta chain is described in this entry. Antigen specificity is unknown. The source of the sample is a study of T-cell memory formation after mild COVID-19. Across the study: In these data, TCR clusters were largely donor specific.

General study results and limits: The pre-infection memory compartment contained some responding clones, suggesting cross-reactive memory joined.

cDNA libraries for TCR alpha and TCR beta, carrying sample barcodes and UMIs, came from 5'RACE with constant-segment primers. MiXCR, applied by TCRdb to the 5' RACE reads, yields one record per CDR3 protein. This repertoire shows 190,000 or so distinct CDR3 sequences, about a fifth found once; its top ten account for under 25%. The CDR3 covers 15 residues. After removal of 5 bases from V and 3 bases from J, the junction contained 6 bases not matched to a gene. The germline V gene encodes CDR1 SSHAT and CDR2 FNYEAQ (reference sequence). Source material: PBMCs or a T cell subset sorted from them (not recorded which). The TCR was taken from an adult woman who had mild COVID-19 (a few samples of this study predate the infection). Cell type and time point are not known. This sequence joins TRBV7-7 and TRBJ2-5, with TRBD1 identical over 10 bases. The CDR3 region is CASSQRDRGEETQYF. DNA of the CDR3: TGTGCCAGCAGCCAAAGGGACAGGGGTGAAGAGACCCAGTACTTC.